A single sample is the source of the 29 T cell receptor beta chains below, sequenced in a study of T-cell memory formation after mild COVID-19. TCRdb ran MiXCR on the 5' RACE reads and lists one entry per CDR3 protein. This repertoire shows approximately 350,000 distinct CDR3 sequences, 10% to 15% found once; its top ten account for around a fifth. Material: PBMCs or a T cell subset sorted from them (not recorded which). Receptor source: a man aged 18 to 35 who had mild COVID-19 (a few samples of this study predate the infection). Cell type and time point are not known.

This clonotype was seen at least ten times. This sequence joins TRBV12-3 or TRBV12-4 and TRBJ2-1, with TRBD2 matching 7 bases. The CDR3 covers 14 residues. The V segment lost 6 bases and the J segment 6 bases; nucleotides outside the gene matches: 8. The CDR3 loop is CASSPREVSNEQFF. The CDR3 DNA follows: TGTGCCAGCAGCCCCCGGGAGGTGAGCAATGAGCAGTTCTTC.

The J gene is TRBJ1-1, the V gene TRBV30; no clear D. Trimming cost V 8 bases and J 0 bases, with 13 bases left between them. The CDR3 is 13 amino acids. The germline V gene encodes CDR1 GTSNPN and CDR2 SVGIG (reference sequence). The CDR3, as DNA: TGTGCCGGTTCACAGAATATGAACACTGAAGCTTTCTTT. It specifies CAGSQNMNTEAFF. Supplemented by reference TRBV30 and TRBJ1-1, the full variable domain reads SQTIHQWPATLVQPVGSPLSLECTVEGTSNPNLYWYRQAAGRGLQLLFYSVGIGQISSEVPQNLSASRPQDRQFILSSKKLLLSDSGFYLCAGSQNMNTEAFFGQGTRLTVV.

This clonotype was seen ten or more times. V gene TRBV4-2 combines with J gene TRBJ2-4; D might be TRBD1 (6 bases). The CDR3 runs to 15 residues. V shed 8 bases and J shed 2 bases, with 16 bases lying between them. The V gene's germline CDR1 is LGHNA and CDR2 YNFKEQ. The DNA of the CDR3 is TGTGCCAGCTCGACCACAGGGATGACCAAAAACATTCAGTACTTC. Its protein is CASSTTGMTKNIQYF.

This clonotype was seen at least ten times. The CDR3 reads CASSESPGGIRQYV. CDR3 nucleotide sequence: TGTGCCAGCAGTGAATCTCCAGGGGGCATTCGGCAGTACGTC. This chain links TRBV2 with TRBJ2-7; 8 bases are shared with TRBD1. Germline values: CDR1 SNHLY, CDR2 FYNNEI. The CDR3 is 14 residues long. V shed 2 bases and J 9 bases; nucleotides not matched to a gene: 9.

The chain carries TRBV6-5 and TRBJ1-1; maybe TRBD1 (5 bases). Germline V lookup: CDR1 MNHEY, CDR2 SVGAGI. The CDR3 has 16 amino acids. The V and J ends lost 2 bases and 0 bases respectively, with 13 bases between them. The CDR3 nucleotides read TGTGCCAGCAGTTACGGCCTCAGACAGTTGAACACTGAAGCTTTCTTT. This gives the protein CASSYGLRQLNTEAFF.

The genes are TRBV20-1 and TRBJ2-3; D is perhaps TRBD1 or TRBD2 (6 bases each). CDR3 size: 15 residues. CDR1 DFQATT and CDR2 SNEGSKA come from the germline V gene (reference sequence). Trimming stripped 5 bases from V and 3 bases from J, with 18 bases between. The CDR3, as DNA: TGCAGTGCTCGACCTCAGGGGAGGACTACAGATACGCAGTATTTT. Translated, it gives CSARPQGRTTDTQYF.

V and J are TRBV29-1 and TRBJ2-5, with TRBD2 matching 11 bases. V lost 5 bases and J lost 1; bases outside the gene matches: 9. This CDR3 is 16 amino acids long. CDR1 and CDR2 from the germline V gene are SQVTM and ANQGSEA. In DNA, the CDR3 is TGCAGCGTTCGTCCCTACCTAGCGGGGGGCCAAGAGACCCAGTACTTC. It is translated as CSVRPYLAGGQETQYF.

Comments on this clonotype: A clone one base away is much larger, so this may be a read error. This chain links TRBV7-9 with TRBJ2-5; D not certain. The CDR3 is made up of 14 amino acids. V was shortened by 2 bases and J by 5 bases, with 12 bases between the two germline ends. Germline loops: CDR1 SEHNR, CDR2 FQNEAQ (reference sequence). CDR3 DNA: TGTGCCAGCAGCTTATCGCCCAGGTGTGAGACCCAGTACTTC. Its translation: CASSLSPRCETQYF.

This clonotype was counted only a few times. This chain uses TRBV6-2 or TRBV6-3 with TRBJ2-7; 7 bases line up with TRBD1. The CDR3 length is 14 residues. Germline V gives CDR1 MNHEY, CDR2 SVGEGT. With 6 bases clipped from V and 3 bases from J, the junction kept 8 bases outside the gene matches. CDR3 protein: CASRQMTGNYEQYF. CDR3 in DNA: TGTGCCAGCAGGCAAATGACAGGGAACTACGAGCAGTACTTC.

V is TRBV24-1 and J is TRBJ1-5; tentatively, D is TRBD1 (5 bases). The CDR3 totals 14 residues. V was cut by 2 bases and J by 6 bases, with 10 bases left in between. Germline CDR1 is KGHDR and CDR2 is SFDVKD. CDR3 DNA: TGTGCCACCAGTGATTGGGGGGTTTTTCAGCCCCAGCATTTT. Translating it yields CATSDWGVFQPQHF.

V and J are TRBV7-2 and TRBJ1-1, with 10 positions matching TRBD1. CDR3 length equals 17 residues. The ends lost 5 bases at V and 5 bases at J; junction bases unmatched: 14. Germline CDR1 and CDR2: SGHTA and FQGNSA. The CDR3 region is CASSNSGTGVRDTEAFF. The CDR3 nucleotides are TGTGCCAGCAGCAACTCCGGGACAGGGGTTCGAGATACTGAAGCTTTCTTT.

This clonotype was recorded many times. The chain recombines TRBV20-1 with TRBJ2-3; TRBD2 matches 9 bases. The CDR3 contains 15 residues. Unmatched junction bases numbered 7, after V lost 1 base and J lost 5 bases. Germline CDR1 reads DFQATT; CDR2 reads SNEGSKA (reference sequence). CDR3 region: CSARVSGGLVDTQYF. The CDR3 DNA reads TGCAGTGCTAGAGTTAGCGGGGGATTAGTAGATACGCAGTATTTT.

The rearrangement uses TRBV7-2 and TRBJ1-1; D not certain. V lost 5 bases and J lost 1, with 8 bases in between. Germline V gene data show CDR1 as SGHTA and CDR2 as FQGNSA. This CDR3 region has 13 residues. This CDR3 is CASSTPGNTEAFF. CDR3 DNA: TGTGCCAGCAGCACCCCCGGGAACACTGAAGCTTTCTTT.

This clonotype was picked up a small number of times. The J gene is TRBJ1-6, the V gene TRBV21-1. TRBV21-1 is an annotated pseudogene. CDR3 length: 13 residues. The CDR3 nucleotides are TGTGCCAGCAGCAGCCTCTTTAATTCACCCCTCCACTTT. The encoded protein is CASSSLFNSPLHF.

V is TRBV6-5 and J is TRBJ2-7; a possible D gene is TRBD2 (6 bases). V gave up 6 bases and J gave up 3 bases, with 18 bases separating them. This CDR3 contains 15 residues. CDR1 MNHEY and CDR2 SVGAGI come from the germline V gene. The CDR3 spells CASRRSGTGRYEQYV. CDR3 nucleotide sequence: TGTGCCAGCAGGCGATCCGGGACTGGTCGCTACGAGCAGTACGTC.

Only a few counts were recorded for this clonotype. The gene calls are TRBV11-2 and TRBJ2-2; possibly TRBD2 for D (6 bases). The CDR3 spans 15 residues. The germline V gene has CDR1 SGHAT and CDR2 FQNNGV. V lost 6 bases to trimming and J lost 1 base, with 12 bases between them. CDR3 sequence reads: CASRRWGGNTGELFF. The CDR3 DNA reads as TGTGCCAGCAGACGATGGGGAGGGAACACCGGGGAGCTGTTTTTT.

This clonotype occurred a few times. The V and J genes are TRBV7-2 and TRBJ2-3; TRBD2 matches 8 bases. The V and J ends lost 5 bases and 2 bases, in that order; junction bases with no gene match: 6. CDR1 and CDR2 (germline): SGHTA, FQGNSA. The length of the CDR3 is 15 residues. The CDR3 loop reads CASSRGGPLTDTQYF. The CDR3 bases are TGTGCCAGCAGCCGCGGGGGGCCTCTCACAGATACGCAGTATTTT.

The chain carries TRBV12-3 or TRBV12-4 and TRBJ1-1; D remains unclear. The CDR3 is 15 amino acids. Trimming stripped 1 base from V and 4 bases from J, with 13 bases between. CDR3 loop: CASSLGEGRGTEAFF. DNA for the CDR3: TGTGCCAGCAGTTTAGGGGAAGGCCGGGGCACTGAAGCTTTCTTT.

This clonotype has a handful of counts. The chain joins TRBV6-2 or TRBV6-3 to TRBJ2-5; D tentatively fits TRBD1 or TRBD2 (5 bases each). This CDR3 contains 15 residues. Germline V lookup: CDR1 MNHEY, CDR2 SVGEGT. V lost 2 bases to trimming and J lost 2 bases, with 12 bases between them. The CDR3 nucleotides read TGTGCCAGCAGTTACGCCGGGACCCTACAAGAGACCCAGTACTTC. Its translation is CASSYAGTLQETQYF.

This clonotype turned up a few times. The rearrangement links TRBV5-1 to TRBJ2-5; the D call may be TRBD1 or TRBD2 (5 bases each). The germline CDR1 and CDR2 sequences are SGHRS and YFSETQ. The V end lost 2 bases, the J end lost 1 base, and 9 bases lay between the germline ends. CDR3 size: 14 residues. The CDR3 loop reads CASSFSGLQETQYF. The CDR3 DNA reads as TGCGCCAGCAGCTTTTCGGGGCTCCAAGAGACCCAGTACTTC.

V usage is TRBV4-3 and J usage is TRBJ1-2, with 12 bases lining up with TRBD1. Trimming removed 4 bases from V and 7 bases from J; junction bases left unmatched: 4. Looked up from germline, CDR1 is LGHNA and CDR2 is YSLEER. There are 14 residues in the CDR3. The CDR3 loop is CASSLGTGGAGYTF. CDR3 nucleotide sequence: TGCGCCAGCAGCCTTGGGACAGGGGGCGCTGGCTACACCTTC.

The table lists this clonotype with a few counts. The chain carries TRBV6-6 and TRBJ1-1; D not certain. The V gene's germline CDR1 is MNHNY and CDR2 SVGAGI (reference sequence). The V and J ends lost 10 bases and 1 base respectively, with 16 bases between them. The CDR3 is made up of 14 amino acids. CDR3 residues: CATSPDRPNTEAFF. The DNA of the CDR3 is TGTGCCACCTCCCCGGACCGGCCGAACACTGAAGCTTTCTTT.

V is TRBV7-9 and J is TRBJ2-5, with a possible D match to TRBD2 (6 bases). This CDR3 region has 15 residues. Looked up from germline, CDR1 is SEHNR and CDR2 is FQNEAQ (reference sequence). V shed 5 bases and J shed 2 bases, with 15 bases lying between them. The CDR3 loop reads CASSPKTRLQETQYF. The CDR3 DNA reads as TGTGCCAGCAGCCCCAAGACTAGGCTACAAGAGACCCAGTACTTC.

This clonotype was recorded a few times. Written as DNA, the CDR3 is TGTGCCAGCTCACCCCGGACAGGGGGCCCTTACGAGCAGTACGTC. This sequence encodes CASSPRTGGPYEQYV. V usage is TRBV18 and J usage is TRBJ2-7; 11 positions match TRBD1. Trimming cost V 3 bases and J 4 bases; bases outside gene matches: 5. CDR3 length: 15 amino acids. CDR1 and CDR2 (germline): KGHSH, LQKENI.

The rearrangement uses TRBV5-5 and TRBJ2-6; no definite D call. CDR3 length: 16 residues. Germline CDR1 and CDR2: SGHKS and YYEKEE (reference sequence). V was pared by 4 bases and J by 3 bases, with 14 bases between. CDR3 sequence: CASSPTWTLGANVLTF. The DNA of the CDR3 is TGTGCCAGCAGCCCCACCTGGACGCTTGGGGCCAACGTCCTGACTTTC.

The chain is built from TRBV7-2 and TRBJ1-2; 8 positions agree with TRBD1. Germline V gives CDR1 SGHTA, CDR2 FQGNSA. The V and J ends lost 8 bases and 6 bases, in that order; junction bases with no gene match: 11. There are 14 residues in the CDR3. The CDR3 coding sequence is TGTGCCAGCCGACTACCGGGACAGGTCAATGGCTACACCTTC. Amino acids: CASRLPGQVNGYTF.

J is TRBJ1-2 and V is TRBV12-3 or TRBV12-4, with 9 nucleotides matching TRBD1. V lost 7 bases, J lost 7 bases, and 13 bases stayed unmatched. The CDR3 is 15 amino acids. As DNA, the CDR3 is TGTGCCAGCAATGGACAGGGGTCTTCTATGGTTGGCTACACCTTC. Protein: CASNGQGSSMVGYTF.

The chain carries TRBV5-1 and TRBJ1-1; no firm D call. The germline V gene encodes CDR1 SGHRS and CDR2 YFSETQ. The CDR3 runs to 13 residues. The V and J ends lost 3 bases and 1 base respectively, with 7 bases between them. The CDR3 is CASSWNSNTEAFF. CDR3 bases: TGCGCCAGCAGCTGGAATTCGAACACTGAAGCTTTCTTT.

This clonotype was detected only a few times. V gene TRBV20-1 combines with J gene TRBJ1-6; 9 bases match TRBD1. V was pared by 4 bases and J by 6 bases, with 7 bases of the junction left unmatched. Germline assignment: CDR1 DFQATT and CDR2 SNEGSKA (reference sequence). The CDR3 totals 15 residues. CDR3 residues: CSATAGDRANSPLHF. The CDR3 DNA follows: TGCAGTGCTACCGCGGGGGACAGGGCTAATTCACCCCTCCACTTT.